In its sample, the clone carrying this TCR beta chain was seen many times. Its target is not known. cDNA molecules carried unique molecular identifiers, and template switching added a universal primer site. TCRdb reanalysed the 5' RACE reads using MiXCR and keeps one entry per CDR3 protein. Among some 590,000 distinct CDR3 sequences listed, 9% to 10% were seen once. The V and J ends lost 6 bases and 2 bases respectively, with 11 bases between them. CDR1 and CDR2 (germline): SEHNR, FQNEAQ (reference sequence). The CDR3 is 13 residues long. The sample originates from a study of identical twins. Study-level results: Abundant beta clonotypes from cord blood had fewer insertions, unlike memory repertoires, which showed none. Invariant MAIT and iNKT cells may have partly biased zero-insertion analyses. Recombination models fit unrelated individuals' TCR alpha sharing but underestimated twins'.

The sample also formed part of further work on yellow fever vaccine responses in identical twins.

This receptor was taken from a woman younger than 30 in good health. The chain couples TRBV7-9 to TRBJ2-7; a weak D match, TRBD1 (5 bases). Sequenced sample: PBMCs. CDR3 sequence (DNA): TGTGCCAGCAGTTTAACAGGACCCTACGAGCAGTACTTC. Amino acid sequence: CASSLTGPYEQYF. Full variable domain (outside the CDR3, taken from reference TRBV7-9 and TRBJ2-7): DTGVSQNPRHKITKRGQNVTFRCDPISEHNRLYWYRQTLGQGPEFLTYFQNEAQLEKSRLLSDRFSAERPKGSFSTLEIQRTEQGDSAMYLCASSLTGPYEQYFGPGTRLTVT.